These T cell receptor beta chains were read from a single sample in a study of blood T cell repertoires in COVID-19. Produced via immunoSEQ multiplex PCR; TCRdb's table is partial and in-frame only. The data show 100,000 to 120,000 clones, with 88% seen just once and less than 3.5% held by the top ten. Sequenced material: peripheral blood. These receptors were taken from a woman in her forties or fifties with acute or convalescent COVID-19. CDR3s include the opening cysteine and the closing phenylalanine or tryptophan.

V: TRBV13; J: TRBJ2-5; CDR3: CASSLEGQGAGKETQYF
V: TRBV29-1; J: TRBJ1-1; CDR3: CSVGQGSEAFF
V: TRBV19; J: TRBJ1-6; CDR3: CASSVLTGDYNSPLHF
V: TRBV24-1; J: TRBJ2-5; CDR3: CATSDLTGETQYF
V: TRBV27; J: TRBJ1-6; CDR3: CASSLRANSYNSPLHF
V: TRBV9; J: TRBJ2-5; CDR3: CASSVARGVSGKETQYF
V: TRBV4-2; J: TRBJ1-6; CDR3: CASSQEHRVGSPLHF
V: TRBV7-9; J: TRBJ2-3; CDR3: CASSFGQGSTDTQYF
V: TRBV11-2; J: TRBJ2-1; CDR3: CASSVLGSGRDEQFF
V: TRBV5-1; J: TRBJ2-1; CDR3: CASSLAPSGTYNEQFF
V: TRBV5-1; J: TRBJ1-5; CDR3: CASSLDGGGQPQHF
V: TRBV13; J: TRBJ2-7; CDR3: CASSRDRGLYEQYF
V: TRBV4-2; J: TRBJ2-1; CDR3: CASSTRPRATQFF
V: TRBV7-7; J: TRBJ2-7; CDR3: CASSTGDMYEQYF